The 25 T cell receptor beta chains below were found in one sample sequenced in a study of PD-1 blockade in classical Hodgkin lymphoma. The method was immunoSEQ multiplex PCR; TCRdb's version includes in-frame clones alone and lacks a portion of them. The profile shows approximately 44,000 clones, 60% to 70% of them singletons. Time point denoted: cycle 4 day 1 (C4D1), after five to seven weeks of nivolumab. Every patient experienced relapse after autologous stem cell transplantation, and brentuximab vedotin exposure varied. Source: peripheral blood mononuclear cells (PBMCs), taken before the fourth cycle of nivolumab. The source of these receptors is a human donor with classical Hodgkin lymphoma.

J is TRBJ2-1 and V is TRBV7-7; D might be TRBD1 (5 bases). The CDR3 is 13 residues long. Trimming left V 5 bases short and J 5 bases short, with 10 bases between. Looked up from germline, CDR1 is SSHAT and CDR2 is FNYEAQ (reference sequence). The CDR3, as DNA: TGTGCCAGCAGCCCCGACAGAGACAATGAGCAGTTCTTC. This sequence encodes CASSPDRDNEQFF.

This chain's CDR3 is CASSFEMNTEAFF. CDR3 sequence (DNA): TGTGCCAGCAGCTTCGAGATGAACACTGAAGCTTTCTTT. The rearrangement uses TRBV7-9 and TRBJ1-1, with D unclear. The V gene lost 3 bases and the J gene lost 0 bases, with 5 bases spanning the gap. Germline CDR1 reads SEHNR; CDR2 reads FQNEAQ (reference sequence). The CDR3 has 13 residues. The complete variable domain, with remaining parts taken from reference TRBV7-9 and TRBJ1-1, reads DTGVSQNPRHKITKRGQNVTFRCDPISEHNRLYWYRQTLGQGPEFLTYFQNEAQLEKSRLLSDRFSAERPKGSFSTLEIQRTEQGDSAMYLCASSFEMNTEAFFGQGTRLTVV.

The rearrangement links TRBV5-8 to TRBJ1-2; D call uncertain. The V and J ends lost 2 bases and 5 bases respectively, with 10 bases between them. This CDR3 has 13 amino acids. Germline-derived CDR1 and CDR2 are SGHTS and YDEGEE. The CDR3 is CASSFPEGYGYTF. The CDR3 nucleotides read TGTGCCAGCAGCTTTCCGGAAGGGTATGGCTACACCTTC.

V is TRBV5-4 and J is TRBJ2-5, with 15 bases lining up with TRBD2. After removal of 3 bases from V and 7 bases from J, the junction contained 10 bases not matched to a gene. Germline values: CDR1 SGHNT, CDR2 YYREEE (reference sequence). The CDR3 sequence is 17 residues long. For the CDR3, the DNA is TGTGCCAGCAGCTCGGGACTAGCGGGGGGAAGGGGTAGGACCCAGTACTTC. Its protein is CASSSGLAGGRGRTQYF.

V usage is TRBV7-9 and J usage is TRBJ2-1, with D possibly being TRBD2 (5 bases). The ends were cut back, 0 bases at V and 8 bases at J, with 14 bases in the middle. The CDR3 runs 15 residues. Germline V gene lookup returns CDR1 SEHNR and CDR2 FQNEAQ (reference sequence). The chain's CDR3 is CASSLAGGGGDEQFF. CDR3 DNA: TGTGCCAGCAGCTTAGCTGGCGGTGGAGGTGATGAGCAGTTCTTC.

The CDR3 is CASSRGREAAEAFF. In DNA form, the CDR3 reads TGTGCCAGCAGCCGAGGCAGGGAGGCGGCTGAAGCTTTCTTT. J is TRBJ1-1 and V is TRBV11-3; a possible D gene is TRBD1 (5 bases). The CDR3 spans 14 residues. Germline CDR1 SGHNT, CDR2 YENEEA. Trimming shortened V by 5 bases and J by 6 bases, and 16 bases separated the two germline ends.

This clone is termed medium-sized (0.01 to 0.1%). The chain links TRBV7-9 to TRBJ2-7; D unresolved. Germline CDR1 reads SEHNR; CDR2 reads FQNEAQ (reference sequence). This CDR3 is 13 amino acids long. The V gene lost 5 bases and the J gene lost 10 bases, with 18 bases spanning the gap. The CDR3: CASSESLEEKQYF. CDR3 in DNA: TGTGCCAGCAGCGAATCGCTTGAAGAGAAACAGTACTTC.

This clone was detected a few times. The chain combines TRBV6-5 with TRBJ2-7; D unresolved. The germline V and J ends were trimmed by 7 bases and 2 bases, with 15 bases remaining between them. The V gene's germline CDR1 is MNHEY and CDR2 SVGAGI. The CDR3 loop spans 14 amino acids. The CDR3 DNA reads as TGTGCCAGCACCCCGTACATCGGTGCCTACGAGCAGTACTTC. Amino acid sequence: CASTPYIGAYEQYF.

This clone occurred once. The chain employs TRBV2 and TRBJ2-5; tentative D call: TRBD2 (7 bases). The CDR3 contains 16 residues. V gave up 10 bases and J gave up 0 bases, with 21 bases separating them. Germline CDR1 reads SNHLY; CDR2 reads FYNNEI. The CDR3 nucleotides are TGTGCCAACCTGAGGGGGACTAACCTGTACCAAGAGACCCAGTACTTC. The encoded protein is CANLRGTNLYQETQYF.

This clone was recorded a few times. The V call is TRBV6-5, the J call TRBJ1-2; no reliable D call. Trimming took off 1 base at V and 10 bases at J, with 13 bases between the two ends. CDR1 MNHEY and CDR2 SVGAGI come from the germline V gene. CDR3 length: 13 residues. In DNA form, the CDR3 reads TGTGCCAGCAGTTACTATGGAGCTGGAGCCTACACCTTC. It yields the protein CASSYYGAGAYTF.

This clone was seen more than once but under ten times. This sequence joins TRBV5-8 and TRBJ2-2; possible D gene TRBD2, 6 bases. The CDR3 is 13 residues long. V lost 10 bases and J 0 bases, leaving 10 bases between the germline ends. Germline V gives CDR1 SGHTS, CDR2 YDEGEE. The CDR3 loop reads CAPRGTNTGELFF. The CDR3 DNA reads TGTGCCCCGCGGGGAACGAACACCGGGGAGCTGTTTTTT.

This clone has a handful of counts. At the DNA level, this CDR3 is encoded by other sequences in the same sample as well. V gene TRBV4-3 combines with J gene TRBJ1-5; D is uncertain. CDR3 length: 14 residues. CDR1 LGHNA and CDR2 YSLEER come from the germline V gene. With 0 bases removed from V and 4 bases from J, the gap between germline ends came to 7 bases. CDR3 in DNA: TGCGCCAGCAGCCAAGAATTAGGGAATCAGCCCCAGCATTTT. Translating it yields CASSQELGNQPQHF.

The chain links TRBV7-2 to TRBJ2-7; possible D gene TRBD1, 6 bases. CDR1 is SGHTA and CDR2 is FQGNSA in the germline V gene. The CDR3 sequence is 13 residues long. The V end lost 3 bases, the J end lost 4 bases, and 10 bases lay between the germline ends. The CDR3 bases are TGTGCCAGCAGCTTCGGAACAGGGTACGAGCAGTACTTC. It codes for CASSFGTGYEQYF.

J is TRBJ2-7 and V is TRBV9, with 9 nucleotides matching TRBD1. Germline V gene lookup returns CDR1 SGDLS and CDR2 YYNGEE. The J segment lost 7 bases and the V segment lost 4 bases, leaving 12 bases of the junction unmatched. The CDR3 totals 15 residues. The chain's CDR3 is CASSTVGTGLGEQYF. In nucleotides, the CDR3 is TGTGCCAGCAGCACAGTCGGGACAGGGTTAGGAGAGCAGTACTTC.

V gene TRBV5-8 combines with J gene TRBJ2-3; D is ambiguous. This CDR3 is built from 11 residues. V was shortened by 4 bases and J by 4 bases, with 4 bases between the two germline ends. CDR1 and CDR2 from the germline V gene are SGHTS and YDEGEE. In nucleotides, the CDR3 is TGTGCCAGCAGCGGGGCAGATACGCAGTATTTT. Translated: CASSGADTQYF.

Note on this clone: Other nucleotide sequences in the sample specify the same CDR3. DNA for the CDR3: TGTGCCAGCAGCCCCTCCACAGATACGCAGTATTTT. It yields the protein CASSPSTDTQYF. V usage is TRBV7-2 and J usage is TRBJ2-3, with D hard to call. Germline-derived CDR1 and CDR2 are SGHTA and FQGNSA. CDR3 length: 12 residues. The V and J ends lost 5 bases and 2 bases respectively, with 5 bases between them.

This sequence joins TRBV6-5 and TRBJ1-2; a weak D match, TRBD1 (6 bases). Germline V gene sequence: CDR1 MNHEY, CDR2 SVGAGI. The germline V and J ends were trimmed by 6 bases and 0 bases, with 14 bases remaining between them. The CDR3 consists of 15 residues. CDR3 sequence: CASSRYTGTNYGYTF. The CDR3 coding sequence is TGTGCCAGCAGCCGTTATACAGGGACTAACTATGGCTACACCTTC.

On this clone itself: A much larger clone sits a single nucleotide away, making a read error possible. The J gene is TRBJ1-1, the V gene TRBV20-1, with D hard to call. The germline V and J ends were trimmed by 4 bases and 1 base, with 4 bases remaining between them. The CDR3 runs to 11 residues. The V gene's germline CDR1 is DFQATT and CDR2 SNEGSKA (reference sequence). The CDR3 DNA sequence: TGCAGTGCTAAGGGGAACACTGAAGCTTTCTTT. Protein sequence: CSAKGNTEAFF.

The chain joins TRBV7-9 to TRBJ2-1; D is perhaps TRBD1 or TRBD2 (6 bases each). V was trimmed by 4 bases and J by 8 bases, leaving 15 bases between them. CDR1 is SEHNR, CDR2 FQNEAQ, per germline (reference sequence). The CDR3 spans 14 residues. The CDR3 loop reads CASSSTRGIDEQFF. DNA of the CDR3: TGTGCCAGCAGCTCGACTAGGGGGATCGATGAGCAGTTCTTC.

In regard to this clone: This sample includes further DNA sequences coding for the same CDR3. The V gene is TRBV19, the J gene TRBJ2-6; possible D gene TRBD2, 6 bases. The germline gives CDR1 LNHDA, CDR2 SQIVND (reference sequence). This CDR3 has 14 residues. V lost 5 bases, J lost 1 base, and 6 bases lay in between. In DNA form, the CDR3 reads TGTGCCAGTAGTCGGGAGTCTGGGGCCAACGTCCTGACTTTC. Amino acids: CASSRESGANVLTF.

This clone was seen a few times. CDR3 DNA sequence: TGCGCCAGCAGGGCAGGGATAGAAGAAAAACTGTTTTTT. Translation gives CASRAGIEEKLFF. This chain connects TRBV4-1 to TRBJ1-4; weak D call: TRBD1 (5 bases). V lost 6 bases to trimming and J lost 8 bases, with 13 bases between them. The CDR3 covers 13 residues. Germline V gene data show CDR1 as MGHRA and CDR2 as YSYEKL.

This clone came up a few times. The chain carries TRBV7-2 and TRBJ1-5; TRBD1 matches 7 bases. This CDR3 is 14 amino acids long. V was clipped by 3 bases and J by 4 bases; unmatched bases: 3. Germline values: CDR1 SGHTA, CDR2 FQGNSA. The CDR3 DNA follows: TGTGCCAGCAGCTTTTACAGGGGAAATCAGCCCCAGCATTTT. Translation: CASSFYRGNQPQHF. The entire variable domain, with the rest obtained from reference TRBV7-2 and TRBJ1-5, is as follows: GAGVSQSPSNKVTEKGKDVELRCDPISGHTALYWYRQSLGQGLEFLIYFQGNSAPDKSGLPSDRFSAERTGGSVSTLTIQRTQQEDSAVYLCASSFYRGNQPQHFGDGTRLSIL.

The table lists this clone with a few counts. The chain links TRBV7-9 to TRBJ2-7; TRBD1 agrees at 7 bases. In germline, CDR1 is SEHNR, CDR2 FQNEAQ (reference sequence). Unmatched junction bases numbered 6, after V lost 7 bases and J lost 3 bases. This CDR3 has 13 residues. The CDR3 region is CASNRGQIYEQYF. CDR3 coding DNA: TGTGCCAGCAACCGGGGACAGATCTACGAGCAGTACTTC.

By frequency in the sample, this clone is medium-sized (0.01 to 0.1%). The rearrangement joins TRBV9 to TRBJ2-5; 8 positions match TRBD2. Germline V CDR1 and CDR2: SGDLS, YYNGEE. CDR3 length equals 18 residues. V lost 4 bases, J lost 1 base, and 15 bases stayed unmatched. Here the CDR3 reads CASSPHAGGRSTQETQYF. DNA of the CDR3: TGTGCCAGCAGCCCCCACGCGGGGGGCCGTTCTACCCAAGAGACCCAGTACTTC.

This clone was counted a few times. V is TRBV11-2 and J is TRBJ2-7; 10 positions agree with TRBD2. The CDR3 has 15 amino acids. CDR1 and CDR2 from the germline V gene are SGHAT and FQNNGV. Trimming cost V 5 bases and J 7 bases; bases outside gene matches: 11. The CDR3 loop reads CASSMRAGGPGEQYF. CDR3 DNA: TGTGCCAGCAGCATGAGAGCGGGAGGGCCGGGAGAGCAGTACTTC.